These T cell receptor beta chains were read from a single sample in a study of T cells in Graves' hyperthyroidism and ophthalmopathy. TCRdb fed the multiplex PCR reads into MiXCR, producing one record per CDR3 protein. The sample yields around 800,000 distinct CDR3 sequences, 38% seen once. The sequenced material came from blood. The source is a man aged 18 to 35 with Graves' hyperthyroidism. CDR3s include the opening cysteine and the closing phenylalanine or tryptophan. The D gene is left open where the match is weak. Part of the rows lack a size; the others show once, few, many or a class for expanded clones.

CDR3aa | CDR3nt | d_gene | abundance | j_gene | v_gene
CASSRAGQINTGELFF | TGTGCCAGCAGCCGCGCGGGGCAAATTAACACCGGGGAGCTGTTTTTT | - | - | TRBJ2-2 | TRBV14
CASRAGQMITYEQYF | TGTGCCAGCAGGGCGGGACAGATGATCACCTACGAGCAGTACTTC | - | - | TRBJ2-7 | TRBV6-5
CATSRDNSGANVLTF | TGTGCCACCAGCAGAGATAACTCTGGGGCCAACGTCCTGACTTTC | - | many | TRBJ2-6 | TRBV15
CASSSRGRGAFF | TGTGCCAGCAGCTCCAGGGGGCGGGGAGCTTTCTTT | TRBD1 | - | TRBJ1-1 | TRBV11-2
CASSLGTADNEKLFF | TGCGCCAGCAGCTTGGGGACGGCGGATAATGAAAAACTGTTTTTT | - | many | TRBJ1-4 | TRBV5-1
CASSESTGMSTGELFF | TGTGCCAGCAGTGAATCCACAGGGATGAGCACCGGGGAGCTGTTTTTT | - | - | TRBJ2-2 | TRBV25-1
CASSFISGGWNNQPQHF | TGTGCCAGCAGTTTCATTAGTGGGGGGTGGAACAATCAGCCCCAGCATTTT | - | - | TRBJ1-5 | TRBV12-3/TRBV12-4
CASSFSRGNSPLHF | TGTGCCAGCAGTTTCTCTAGGGGGAATTCACCCCTCCACTTT | - | few | TRBJ1-6 | TRBV12-3/TRBV12-4
CSATAANTGELFF | TGCAGTGCTACGGCTGCGAACACCGGGGAGCTGTTTTTT | - | many | TRBJ2-2 | TRBV20-1
CASGRANTEAFF | TGTGCTAGTGGTCGGGCGAACACTGAAGCTTTCTTT | - | once | TRBJ1-1 | TRBV12-3/TRBV12-4
CASSGSSGIAETQYF | TGTGCCAGCAGCGGGAGTAGCGGGATAGCAGAGACCCAGTACTTC | TRBD2 | - | TRBJ2-5 | TRBV9
CSGGDSGETQYF | TGCAGCGGGGGGGACTCTGGGGAGACCCAGTACTTC | - | many | TRBJ2-5 | TRBV29-1
CASSQGTGTAFF | TGCGCCAGCAGCCAGGGGACGGGGACGGCTTTCTTT | - | few | TRBJ1-1 | TRBV4-1
CATSRETSNTEAFF | TGTGCCACCAGCAGAGAAACATCTAACACTGAAGCTTTCTTT | - | many | TRBJ1-1 | TRBV15
CASSPARRGVNF | TGTGCCAGCAGTCCGGCACGTAGGGGGGTGAACTTC | - | - | TRBJ2-7 | TRBV10-3
CASSHEPQGSQPQHF | TGCGCCAGCAGCCATGAACCACAGGGGAGTCAGCCCCAGCATTTT | TRBD1 | few | TRBJ1-5 | TRBV4-1
CASSFVGANVLTF | TGTGCCAGCAGCTTCGTTGGGGCCAACGTCCTGACTTTC | - | many | TRBJ2-6 | TRBV7-8
CASSLFSGGNTIYF | TGTGCCAGCAGCTTATTTAGTGGTGGAAACACCATATATTTT | - | many | TRBJ1-3 | TRBV7-9
CASKPTGPGNTEAFF | TGTGCCAGCAAACCTACAGGGCCTGGGAACACTGAAGCTTTCTTT | - | few | TRBJ1-1 | TRBV19
CAGERQNTEAFF | TGTGCCGGAGAAAGGCAGAACACTGAAGCTTTCTTT | - | many | TRBJ1-1 | TRBV2
CASSLGTKGLAKQYF | TGTGCCAGCAGCTTAGGAACAAAGGGCTTGGCCAAGCAGTACTTC | - | few | TRBJ2-7 | TRBV7-9
CASSSPERPTYEQYF | TGTGCCAGCAGCTCCCCCGAGCGGCCGACCTACGAGCAGTACTTC | - | few | TRBJ2-7 | TRBV7-2
CASSIGPGVYGYTF | TGTGCCAGTAGTATAGGGCCAGGGGTCTATGGCTACACCTTC | - | many | TRBJ1-2 | TRBV19
CASSLDRGESPLHF | TGTGCCAGCAGCTTGGACAGGGGTGAATCACCCCTCCACTTT | TRBD1 | - | TRBJ1-6 | TRBV5-8
CASKTGGEETQYF | TGTGCCAGCAAAACGGGGGGGGAAGAGACCCAGTACTTC | TRBD2 | - | TRBJ2-5 | TRBV2
CASSTGTGAAETQYF | TGTGCCAGCAGCACCGGGACAGGGGCCGCAGAGACCCAGTACTTC | TRBD1 | many | TRBJ2-5 | TRBV7-3
CASSPRQGVSYNSPLHF | TGTGCCAGTAGTCCAAGACAGGGAGTCTCCTATAATTCACCCCTCCACTTT | TRBD1 | - | TRBJ1-6 | TRBV19
CASRPIQGMNTEAFF | TGTGCCAGCAGGCCCATACAGGGAATGAACACTGAAGCTTTCTTT | - | - | TRBJ1-1 | TRBV6-1
CASSQDPVREQYF | TGCGCCAGCAGCCAAGATCCGGTCCGCGAGCAGTACTTC | - | few | TRBJ2-7 | TRBV4-3
CASSFDRDNEQFF | TGCGCCAGCAGCTTCGACAGGGACAATGAGCAGTTCTTC | TRBD1 | - | TRBJ2-1 | TRBV5-1
CSLEGFNTEAFF | TGCAGCTTGGAGGGGTTTAACACTGAAGCTTTCTTT | - | once | TRBJ1-1 | TRBV20-1
CAARGGGNQPQHF | TGTGCCGCCAGGGGGGGGGGCAATCAGCCCCAGCATTTT | TRBD1 | few | TRBJ1-5 | TRBV6-1
CASSSPLGVTEAFF | TGTGCCAGCAGCTCGCCTCTCGGGGTTACTGAAGCTTTCTTT | - | few | TRBJ1-1 | TRBV7-9
CASKWTGGLTPGSCFF | - | - | once | TRBJ2-2 | TRBV5-1
CASSEPGKKAFF | TGTGCCAGCAGTGAACCGGGAAAGAAAGCTTTCTTT | - | many | TRBJ1-1 | TRBV2
CASRFVHLGSTEAFF | TGTGCCAGTAGATTTGTCCACCTAGGGAGCACTGAAGCTTTCTTT | - | few | TRBJ1-1 | TRBV19
CASSPIYPGELFF | TGTGCCAGTAGTCCCATCTACCCCGGGGAGCTGTTTTTT | - | - | TRBJ2-2 | TRBV19
CASGPQGADQPQHF | TGTGCTAGTGGTCCCCAGGGGGCGGATCAGCCCCAGCATTTT | TRBD1 | - | TRBJ1-5 | TRBV12-5
CASSEDGQGVYGQYF | TGTGCCAGCAGCGAGGATGGACAGGGGGTTTACGGGCAGTACTTC | TRBD1 | - | TRBJ2-7 | TRBV7-2
CASMGGKGTYEQYF | TGTGCCAGCATGGGAGGGAAGGGGACCTACGAGCAGTACTTC | TRBD2 | many | TRBJ2-7 | TRBV2
CASSLGGKGDEQYF | TGTGCCAGCAGTTTAGGCGGGAAGGGGGACGAGCAGTACTTC | - | many | TRBJ2-7 | TRBV12-3/TRBV12-4
CASSSGLTEAFF | TGTGCCAGCAGTTCGGGGCTCACTGAAGCTTTCTTT | - | - | TRBJ1-1 | TRBV12-3/TRBV12-4
CASTEQGFDTEAFF | TGTGCCAGCACTGAACAGGGTTTTGACACTGAAGCTTTCTTT | - | many | TRBJ1-1 | TRBV2
CASSRWGDGNTIYF | TGCGCCAGCAGCCGCTGGGGGGACGGAAACACCATATATTTT | - | - | TRBJ1-3 | TRBV4-3
CASSQGLTTQGIGKLFF | TGCGCCAGCAGCCAAGGATTAACAACACAGGGCATCGGAAAACTGTTTTTT | - | few | TRBJ1-4 | TRBV4-1
CASSRETVHSNQPQHF | TGCGCCAGCAGCCGAGAAACAGTACATAGCAATCAGCCCCAGCATTTT | - | few | TRBJ1-5 | TRBV4-3
CASIIVGQGARVEQYF | TGTGCCAGCATAATAGTCGGACAGGGGGCGCGAGTCGAGCAGTACTTC | TRBD1 | - | TRBJ2-7 | TRBV2
CASSLVERGANEKLFF | TGTGCCAGCAGCTTAGTTGAGAGAGGAGCGAATGAAAAACTGTTTTTT | - | many | TRBJ1-4 | TRBV7-8
CASSRGYSNQPQHF | TGTGCCAGCAGTCGGGGTTATAGCAATCAGCCCCAGCATTTT | - | - | TRBJ1-5 | TRBV4-1
CSVFGGNEKLFF | TGCAGCGTTTTCGGCGGGAATGAAAAACTGTTTTTT | - | - | TRBJ1-4 | TRBV29-1
CASSEKGALSSGNTIYF | TGTGCCAGCAGCGAGAAGGGAGCGTTGAGCTCTGGAAACACCATATATTTT | - | - | TRBJ1-3 | TRBV9
CATSTSGGAVVETQYF | TGTGCCACCAGCACTAGCGGGGGGGCCGTGGTGGAGACCCAGTACTTC | TRBD2 | - | TRBJ2-5 | TRBV15
CASSLAPGQGYEQYF | TGTGCCAGCAGCTTAGCTCCCGGACAGGGCTACGAGCAGTACTTC | TRBD1 | many | TRBJ2-7 | TRBV7-2
CASSPGKTEAFF | TGTGCCAGCAGTCCAGGGAAAACTGAAGCTTTCTTT | - | few | TRBJ1-1 | TRBV2
CASSESSGGADTQYF | TGCGCCAGCAGTGAGTCTAGCGGGGGGGCAGATACGCAGTATTTT | TRBD2 | few | TRBJ2-3 | TRBV10-2
CASSSPGEKLFF | TGTGCCAGCAGCTCCCCGGGAGAAAAACTGTTTTTT | - | - | TRBJ1-4 | TRBV7-2
CATSGGGTQYF | TGTGCCACCAGTGGGGGCGGGACCCAGTACTTC | - | many | TRBJ2-5 | TRBV24-1
CASSLQGDGEQYF | TGTGCCAGCAGCTTACAGGGGGATGGCGAGCAGTACTTC | TRBD1 | many | TRBJ2-7 | TRBV7-6
CASSYTGTEKLFF | TGTGCCAGCAGTTACACAGGGACGGAAAAACTGTTTTTT | - | many | TRBJ1-4 | TRBV6-6
CASSFGTGERYSNQPQHF | TGTGCCAGCAGCTTCGGGACAGGGGAGCGATATAGCAATCAGCCCCAGCATTTT | TRBD1 | - | TRBJ1-5 | TRBV11-1